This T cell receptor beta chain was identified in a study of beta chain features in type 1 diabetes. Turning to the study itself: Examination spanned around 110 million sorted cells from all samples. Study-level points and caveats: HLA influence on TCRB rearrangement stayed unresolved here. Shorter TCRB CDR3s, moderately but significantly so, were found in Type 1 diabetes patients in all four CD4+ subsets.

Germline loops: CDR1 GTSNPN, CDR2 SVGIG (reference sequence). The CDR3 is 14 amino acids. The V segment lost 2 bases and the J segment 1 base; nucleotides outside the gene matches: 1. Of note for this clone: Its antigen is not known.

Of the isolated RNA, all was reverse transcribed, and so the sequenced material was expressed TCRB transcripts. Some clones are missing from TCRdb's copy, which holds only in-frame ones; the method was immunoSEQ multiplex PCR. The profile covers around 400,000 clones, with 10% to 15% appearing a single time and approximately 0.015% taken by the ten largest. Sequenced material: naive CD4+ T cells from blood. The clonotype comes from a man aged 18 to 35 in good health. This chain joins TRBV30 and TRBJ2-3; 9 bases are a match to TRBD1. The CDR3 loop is CAWSRDRGTDTQYF. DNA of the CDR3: TGTGCCTGGAGTCGGGACAGGGGCACAGATACGCAGTATTTT.